The 5 T cell receptor beta chains given below trace back to one sample, sequenced in a study of lymphopenia after photon versus proton radiotherapy. TCRdb's table, derived via immunoSEQ multiplex PCR, lists solely in-frame clones and lacks some. The sample has 30,000 to 40,000 clones; around nine tenths are singletons. Here the sequenced sample was peripheral blood, taken from a patient treated with photon-based radiotherapy. These receptors came from a man aged 55 to 70 with cholangiocarcinoma.

This chain links TRBV4-1 with TRBJ2-5; TRBD2 matches at 11 bases. Per germline, CDR1 MGHRA and CDR2 YSYEKL. The CDR3 is made up of 16 amino acids. The V and J ends lost 4 bases and 4 bases, in that order; junction bases with no gene match: 8. DNA for the CDR3: TGCGCCAGCAGCCGAGGGACTAGCGGAGGTTTAGAGACCCAGTACTTC. Protein product: CASSRGTSGGLETQYF.

This chain uses TRBV4-1 with TRBJ1-6; D remains ambiguous. The CDR3 sequence is 16 residues long. CDR1 MGHRA and CDR2 YSYEKL come from the germline V gene. V was cut by 1 base and J by 0 bases, with 7 bases left in between. The DNA for the CDR3 is TGCGCCAGCAGCCAAGTTGGGAGCTCCTATAATTCACCCCTCCACTTT. Its translation is CASSQVGSSYNSPLHF.

This sequence joins TRBV27 and TRBJ1-6, with 7 bases aligning to TRBD1. Germline CDR1 and CDR2: MNHEY and SMNVEV (reference sequence). The CDR3 has 17 amino acids. Trimming cost V 2 bases and J 0 bases; bases outside gene matches: 4. CDR3 bases: TGTGCCAGCAGTTTAAAACAGGGGCCCTCCTATAATTCACCCCTCCACTTT. The encoded protein is CASSLKQGPSYNSPLHF.

This chain links TRBV14 with TRBJ1-1; D is ambiguous. V lost 0 bases, J lost 7 bases, and 6 bases lay in between. This CDR3 has 12 residues. Germline CDR1 and CDR2: SGHDN and FVKESK. This chain's CDR3 is CASSQDFGEAFF. For the CDR3, the DNA is TGTGCCAGCAGCCAAGATTTCGGTGAAGCTTTCTTT.

The chain uses TRBV9 and TRBJ1-4; 8 bases are a match to TRBD1. V gave up 3 bases and J gave up 8 bases; unmatched junction bases: 6. The CDR3 runs to 14 residues. Germline CDR1 is SGDLS and CDR2 is YYNGEE. CDR3 amino acids: CASSGQGIGEKLFF. For the CDR3, the DNA is TGTGCCAGCAGCGGACAGGGGATTGGGGAAAAACTGTTTTTT.